This T cell receptor beta chain comes out of a study of blood T cell repertoires in COVID-19. Original processing methods: Amplification of reference gene primers provided the estimated nucleated cell counts. Clones were sequenced by immunoSEQ multiplex PCR, and TCRdb holds only the in-frame ones, with some missing. That table supplies the V and J calls and clone size; D and trimming were determined from the DNA. Of 60,000 to 85,000 clones listed, around 70% are singletons. Sequencing was carried out using peripheral blood. The sequence came from a man between 65 and 85 years old with acute or convalescent COVID-19.

The CDR3 bases are TGTGCCAGCACCCCGGGACATTTATACACTGAAGCTTTCTTT. Its translation is CASTPGHLYTEAFF. V usage is TRBV28 and J usage is TRBJ1-1; possibly TRBD1 for D (6 bases). CDR3 length: 14 amino acids. The V and J ends lost 7 bases and 3 bases respectively, with 15 bases between them. Germline V CDR1 and CDR2: MDHEN, SYDVKM.